The entry below gives a single T cell receptor beta chain sequence along with its context. One junction end disagrees with the germline gene, perhaps due to a read error. This sample is part of a study of blood T cell repertoires in COVID-19. Study in general: T cells, B-cell-depleted T cells, or PBMCs provided the cDNA or gDNA that served as material.

The table came from immunoSEQ multiplex PCR; TCRdb's copy has only in-frame clones and leaves some out. In the table there are almost 80,000 clones, around 80% of which are singletons. CDR1 LGHDT and CDR2 YNNKEL come from the germline V gene (reference sequence). The length of the CDR3 is 12 residues. Input material: peripheral blood. The source is a woman in her sixties or seventies with acute or convalescent COVID-19. This chain uses TRBV3-1 (or the pseudogene TRBV3-2) with TRBJ2-3; D remains unclear. The CDR3 nucleotides are TGTGTCAGCAGCCCTAGTAGAGATACGCAGTATTTT. Residues: CVSSPSRDTQYF.